This TCR beta chain appears in the sequencing data of a study of Ad26.COV2.S vaccination and SARS-CoV-2 variants. Across the study: The donor belonged to the COV1001 Ad26.COV2.S trial arm.

General study findings and limits: TCR breadth and depth estimates may have understated total T cell responses.

The CDR3 length is 14 residues. Germline V gene sequence: CDR1 SGDLS, CDR2 YYNGEE. Trimming removed 4 bases from V and 3 bases from J; junction bases left unmatched: 6. Clones were sequenced by immunoSEQ multiplex PCR, and TCRdb holds only the in-frame ones, with some missing. The sample consists of a few hundred thousand clones, 90% of them appearing once. On this clone itself: Its antigen is not known. The sample carries other DNA sequences with the same CDR3.

Treatment here: 15 to 20 received Ad26.COV2.S at low or high dose, single or two shots; 5 received placebo; per-sample allocation not given. Collection of samples fell on day 63 after the first vaccine or placebo injection. The sample came from a Boston adult aged 18-55 years. Sequenced here: peripheral blood, sampled in a trial of Ad26.COV2.S vaccine versus placebo. The sequence was obtained from a person aged 18 to 59 who received the Ad26.COV2.S COVID-19 vaccine or a placebo. The genes are TRBV9 and TRBJ2-7, with 8 positions matching TRBD1. The CDR3 protein is CASSPRTGSYEQYF. The CDR3 nucleotides are TGTGCCAGCAGCCCCCGGACAGGGAGCTACGAGCAGTACTTC.